This T cell receptor beta chain came from a study of monozygotic twins with inflammatory bowel disease. Points on this clonotype: The target antigen is unknown.

Each of the TCR libraries took 3,000 to 3,500 ng of total RNA. Researchers ran eight separate cDNA reactions for each sample. TCRdb re-analyzed the 5' RACE reads; it lists each CDR3 protein once, without DNA. Its table records some 200,000 distinct CDR3 sequences. Study results and caveats: Repertoire similarity did not differ between concordant and discordant twins, perhaps due to limited power. Clonotype overlap with others was lower in IBD patients than in healthy twins, a difference that was greatest with disease activity.

The CDR3 contains 14 residues. Germline CDR1 reads DFQATT; CDR2 reads SNEGSKA (reference sequence). This sequence was found in a human donor with ulcerative colitis or Crohn's disease, or a healthy co-twin of an affected twin (not recorded which). What was sequenced was blood. The chain employs TRBV20-1 and TRBJ1-3. Here the CDR3 reads CSARSKGGGNTIYF.